A single sample is the source of the 12 T cell receptor beta chains below, sequenced in a study of long-term antiretroviral therapy in people with HIV (dated by TCRdb to the early 2020s). Sequencing of the TRB variable region was done with the immunoSEQ hsTCRB v3.0 assay at survey level resolution. What TCRdb holds here is the immuneACCESS table cut down to in-frame rearrangements. Part of the clones is not present; checked against another copy, under half of the missing clones reflect an unresolved V gene, and the others are unexplained. The sample table lists 9,000 to 13,000 clones, about 81% of them with a count of one. Of the sample, around a sixth falls within the top ten clones. The starting material was unsorted PBMCs, obtained 1.8 years after starting antiretroviral therapy. These receptors were taken from a man aged 35 to 55 with HIV.

This clone was counted only a few times. The rearrangement links TRBV9 to TRBJ1-3; D ambiguous. The V gene lost 6 bases and the J gene lost 8 bases, with 9 bases spanning the gap. The CDR3 consists of 11 residues. From germline, CDR1 is SGDLS and CDR2 YYNGEE. CDR3 residues: CASTRLDTIYF. The CDR3 coding sequence is TGTGCCAGCACGCGTCTGGACACCATATATTTT.

By frequency in the sample, this clone is medium-sized. The rearrangement joins TRBV7-9 to TRBJ2-2, with a possible D match to TRBD1 (5 bases). The CDR3 extends over 13 amino acids. Germline values: CDR1 SEHNR, CDR2 FQNEAQ (reference sequence). The V end lost 3 bases, the J end lost 6 bases, and 8 bases lay between the germline ends. CDR3 nucleotide sequence: TGTGCCAGCAGCTTTCAGGGTTCCGGGGAGCTGTTTTTT. Translating gives CASSFQGSGELFF.

The rearrangement uses TRBV7-9 and TRBJ2-7; D is possibly TRBD1 or TRBD2 (5 bases each). The length of the CDR3 is 14 residues. V gave up 4 bases and J gave up 4 bases, with 14 bases separating them. Per germline, CDR1 SEHNR and CDR2 FQNEAQ (reference sequence). In nucleotides, the CDR3 is TGTGCCAGCAGCTCGGGACGGCTCCAATACGAGCAGTACTTC. Protein sequence: CASSSGRLQYEQYF.

This clone occurred once. The CDR3, as DNA: TGCGCCAGCAGCCAAGATACCGGGGACTGGAATGAGCAGTTCTTC. It encodes CASSQDTGDWNEQFF. V is TRBV4-3 and J is TRBJ2-1; possibly TRBD2 for D (6 bases). The V gene's germline CDR1 is LGHNA and CDR2 YSLEER. Trimming took off 0 bases at V and 7 bases at J, with 13 bases between the two ends. This CDR3 has 15 amino acids.

The chain recombines TRBV28 with TRBJ1-5; weak D call: TRBD1 (5 bases). The CDR3 is 13 amino acids. Germline V gives CDR1 MDHEN, CDR2 SYDVKM. Trimming cost V 2 bases and J 5 bases, with 7 bases left between them. The CDR3 loop reads CASSLPGHQPQHF. CDR3 bases: TGTGCCAGCAGTTTACCGGGGCATCAGCCCCAGCATTTT. Supplemented by reference TRBV28 and TRBJ1-5, the full variable domain reads DVKVTQSSRYLVKRTGEKVFLECVQDMDHENMFWYRQDPGLGLRLIYFSYDVKMKEKGDIPEGYSVSREKKERFSLILESASTNQTSMYLCASSLPGHQPQHFGDGTRLSIL.

The rearrangement joins TRBV6-6 to TRBJ1-1; D gene ambiguous. Germline V CDR1 and CDR2: MNHNY, SVGAGI (reference sequence). This CDR3 is built from 12 residues. The ends were cut back, 0 bases at V and 8 bases at J, with 7 bases in the middle. CDR3 bases: TGTGCCAGCAGTTACTCGAGCCTAGAAGCTTTCTTT. Its protein is CASSYSSLEAFF.

In the case of this clone: A junction end diverges from the germline sequence, so it may reflect a read error. This chain links TRBV5-4 with TRBJ2-2; TRBD2 might be the D (5 bases). Germline V gene sequence: CDR1 SGHNT, CDR2 YYREEE (reference sequence). The length of the CDR3 is 14 residues. The CDR3, as DNA: TGTGCCAGCAGCTTGGGAGGGAACGCCGGGGAGCTGTTTTTT. It translates to CASSLGGNAGELFF.

This chain links TRBV4-2 with TRBJ2-5, with TRBD2 matching over 14 bases. CDR1 and CDR2 (germline): LGHNA, YNFKEQ. The V segment lost 1 base and the J segment 5 bases; nucleotides outside the gene matches: 12. This CDR3 spans 19 amino acids. CDR3 region: CASSQGGLAGVFSPETQYF. As DNA, the CDR3 is TGTGCCAGCAGCCAAGGGGGACTAGCGGGAGTGTTTTCGCCGGAGACCCAGTACTTC.

The rearrangement joins TRBV7-5 to TRBJ2-5; TRBD2 is the table's D call and was not checked against the DNA. TRBV7-5 is given as a pseudogene. The CDR3 runs 14 residues. CDR3 in DNA: TGTGCCAGAATTGGACAGAGGGGGGGGGAGACCCAGTACTTC. Residues: CARIGQRGGETQYF.

The genes are TRBV5-1 and TRBJ1-1; TRBD1 might be the D (5 bases). Trimming shortened V by 4 bases and J by 6 bases, and 19 bases separated the two germline ends. CDR3 length equals 15 residues. In germline, CDR1 is SGHRS, CDR2 YFSETQ. The CDR3 region is CASSGDSPGRAEAFF. In nucleotides, the CDR3 is TGCGCCAGCAGCGGAGACAGCCCAGGGCGCGCTGAAGCTTTCTTT.

This clone was detected only once. V is TRBV14 and J is TRBJ1-2; a weak D match, TRBD1 (5 bases). Per germline, CDR1 SGHDN and CDR2 FVKESK. There are 15 residues in the CDR3. The V end was cut by 0 bases, the J end by 4 bases, with 12 bases between. CDR3 coding DNA: TGTGCCAGCAGCCAAGATTTGGGGGGAAGCTATGGCTACACCTTC. Translated, it gives CASSQDLGGSYGYTF.

V gene TRBV6-1 combines with J gene TRBJ2-1; a weak D match, TRBD2 (6 bases). The germline V gene encodes CDR1 MNHNS and CDR2 SASEGT. V shed 6 bases and J shed 4 bases, with 16 bases lying between them. The CDR3 sequence is 15 residues long. In DNA form, the CDR3 reads TGTGCCAGCAGAGTCCTAGCGCGACCATACAATGAGCAGTTCTTC. It encodes CASRVLARPYNEQFF.